The next 22 T cell receptor beta chains were all read from a single sample in a study of radiotherapy plus CTLA-4 blockade in lung cancer. Produced via immunoSEQ multiplex PCR; TCRdb's table is partial and in-frame only. This table has some 51,000 clones, roughly three quarters appearing once. The sequencing used peripheral blood, collected from a patient treated with radiotherapy plus ipilimumab. The receptors shown here come from a human donor with non-small cell lung cancer who had a complete response to radiotherapy plus ipilimumab.

The chain couples TRBV9 to TRBJ1-5, with D possibly TRBD1 on 6 matching bases. Germline CDR1 reads SGDLS; CDR2 reads YYNGEE. This CDR3 is built from 18 residues. V lost 4 bases and J 0 bases, leaving 20 bases between the germline ends. The CDR3: CASSLPTNRVYSNQPQHF. The CDR3 DNA sequence: TGTGCCAGCAGCTTACCAACGAACAGGGTTTATAGCAATCAGCCCCAGCATTTT. The full variable domain, completed using reference TRBV9 and TRBJ1-5, is DSGVTQTPKHLITATGQRVTLRCSPRSGDLSVYWYQQSLDQGLQFLIQYYNGEERAKGNILERFSAQQFPDLHSELNLSSLELGDSALYFCASSLPTNRVYSNQPQHFGDGTRLSIL.

The V and J genes are TRBV19 and TRBJ1-5, with TRBD1 matching over 7 bases. The CDR3 is made up of 16 amino acids. V dropped 6 bases and J dropped 0; count of bases not matched to a gene: 8. In germline, CDR1 is LNHDA, CDR2 SQIVND (reference sequence). CDR3 region: CASSLYTGASNQPQHF. The CDR3 DNA sequence: TGTGCCAGTAGCCTTTATACAGGGGCTAGCAATCAGCCCCAGCATTTT.

This chain links TRBV6-1 with TRBJ1-5; 9 bases agree with TRBD1. The CDR3 sequence is 15 residues long. Germline assignment: CDR1 MNHNS and CDR2 SASEGT. The junction had 4 bases not matched to a gene; V was cut back by 4 bases and J by 3 bases. CDR3 nucleotide sequence: TGTGCCAGCAGTGGAGGACAGGGGATCAATCAGCCCCAGCATTTT. This gives the protein CASSGGQGINQPQHF.

This rearrangement joins TRBV27 to TRBJ2-3, with TRBD1 matching over 7 bases. This CDR3 contains 14 residues. Per the germline V gene, CDR1 is MNHEY and CDR2 is SMNVEV (reference sequence). V was clipped by 5 bases and J by 4 bases; unmatched bases: 6. CDR3 protein: CASSPRQGPDTQYF. The DNA of the CDR3 is TGTGCCAGCAGTCCCCGACAGGGCCCAGATACGCAGTATTTT.

This rearrangement joins TRBV19 to TRBJ1-1, with D possibly TRBD1 on 5 matching bases. Trimming left V 3 bases short and J 5 bases short, with 13 bases between. The germline V gene has CDR1 LNHDA and CDR2 SQIVND (reference sequence). The CDR3 is 14 residues long. The CDR3 protein is CASSIESGGTEAFF. CDR3 in DNA: TGTGCCAGTAGTATTGAATCGGGGGGTACTGAAGCTTTCTTT.

The J gene is TRBJ1-4, the V gene TRBV10-3, with D uncertain. Germline V CDR1 and CDR2: ENHRY, SYGVKD. Trimming removed 6 bases at V and 3 bases at J, with 14 bases between. The CDR3 runs 15 residues. CDR3 DNA: TGTGCCATCAGGCCTTCAGTGGAGGCTAATGAAAAACTGTTTTTT. Translation: CAIRPSVEANEKLFF.

The chain combines TRBV5-1 with TRBJ1-1, with 7 bases lining up with TRBD1. CDR1 and CDR2 (germline): SGHRS, YFSETQ. The V segment lost 0 bases and the J segment 3 bases; nucleotides outside the gene matches: 11. The CDR3 consists of 17 residues. CDR3 loop: CASSLVGRGPDDTEAFF. The CDR3 nucleotides read TGCGCCAGCAGCTTGGTAGGTAGGGGGCCAGATGACACTGAAGCTTTCTTT. The whole variable domain, remainder taken from reference TRBV5-1 and TRBJ1-1, is KAGVTQTPRYLIKTRGQQVTLSCSPISGHRSVSWYQQTPGQGLQFLFEYFSETQRNKGNFPGRFSGRQFSNSRSEMNVSTLELGDSALYLCASSLVGRGPDDTEAFFGQGTRLTVV.

The rearrangement links TRBV29-1 to TRBJ1-5, with TRBD1 as a possible D gene (5 bases). CDR3 length: 14 residues. The V gene's germline CDR1 is SQVTM and CDR2 ANQGSEA. Trimming removed 5 bases from V and 5 bases from J, with 16 bases in between. The CDR3 DNA is TGCAGCGTTACCCAAGGGGCCACCGATCAGCCCCAGCATTTT. It yields the protein CSVTQGATDQPQHF.

The chain has TRBV25-1 and TRBJ1-1; D may be TRBD1 (6 bases). Germline V gene sequence: CDR1 MGHDK, CDR2 SYGVNS. The CDR3 contains 13 residues. V lost 5 bases and J 4 bases, leaving 11 bases between the germline ends. The CDR3 nucleotides are TGTGCCAGCAGTAAAGGGGGGGGCACTGAAGCTTTCTTT. It yields the protein CASSKGGGTEAFF.

This chain links TRBV9 with TRBJ1-1; 7 bases are a match to TRBD1. Germline V gene data show CDR1 as SGDLS and CDR2 as YYNGEE. Trimming at V came to 3 bases and at J to 5 bases, leaving 7 bases not matched to a gene. The CDR3 loop spans 14 amino acids. Here the CDR3 DNA reads TGTGCCAGCAGCGCACAGGGGCAGGGGACTGAAGCTTTCTTT. Protein: CASSAQGQGTEAFF.

This clone appeared a few times. The gene calls are TRBV5-4 and TRBJ1-5; 12 nucleotides match TRBD1. Losses at the gene ends were 5 bases for V and 11 bases for J; bases not matched to a gene: 5. Germline CDR1 SGHNT, CDR2 YYREEE (reference sequence). This CDR3 is 13 amino acids long. This CDR3 is CASSPGQGATQHF. The CDR3 bases are TGTGCCAGCAGTCCGGGACAGGGGGCCACCCAGCATTTT.

V and J are TRBV30 and TRBJ2-3; 8 nucleotides match TRBD2. Per germline, CDR1 GTSNPN and CDR2 SVGIG (reference sequence). The J segment lost 6 bases and the V segment lost 2 bases, leaving 10 bases of the junction unmatched. The CDR3 contains 15 residues. In DNA form, the CDR3 reads TGTGCCTGGAGTTTAAGGGCGGGGGGAGTGGATACGCAGTATTTT. The encoded protein is CAWSLRAGGVDTQYF.

The chain uses TRBV10-3 and TRBJ2-7; 9 nucleotides agree with TRBD1. CDR1 ENHRY and CDR2 SYGVKD come from the germline V gene. The CDR3 has 14 residues. With V trimmed by 4 bases and J by 2 bases, 3 bases remained unmatched. The CDR3 region has the DNA TGTGCCATCAGTGGGGGACAGGGACCCTACGAGCAGTACGTC. This encodes CAISGGQGPYEQYV.

The chain couples TRBV27 to TRBJ2-1; tentative D call: TRBD2 (5 bases). From germline, CDR1 is MNHEY and CDR2 SMNVEV (reference sequence). The CDR3 length is 12 residues. Between the trimmed V and J ends, which lost 9 bases and 4 bases, there was a span of 10 bases. Written as DNA, the CDR3 is TGTGCCAGTCGGACGGGGTACAATGAGCAGTTCTTC. Translating gives CASRTGYNEQFF.

Only a few counts were recorded for this clone. The V and J genes are TRBV7-8 and TRBJ2-5, with TRBD2 identical over 12 bases. The germline V gene encodes CDR1 SGHVS and CDR2 FQNEAQ. The CDR3 runs 19 residues. V was pared by 7 bases and J by 1 base, with 16 bases of the junction left unmatched. In DNA form, the CDR3 reads TGTGCCAGCATCCAAAATCGACTAGCGGGGGCCCGGCGCCAAGAGACCCAGTACTTC. This encodes CASIQNRLAGARRQETQYF.

This chain connects TRBV30 to TRBJ1-4, with D tentatively TRBD1 (6 bases). The CDR3 consists of 13 residues. In germline, CDR1 is GTSNPN, CDR2 SVGIG (reference sequence). The V gene lost 4 bases and the J gene lost 8 bases, with 14 bases spanning the gap. The CDR3 DNA is TGTGCCTGGAACCGGGACAATGAGGAAAAACTGTTTTTT. As protein: CAWNRDNEEKLFF.

The J gene is TRBJ2-7, the V gene TRBV27; D not resolved. The germline V and J ends were trimmed by 4 bases and 1 base, with 11 bases remaining between them. This CDR3 has 14 residues. Per the germline V gene, CDR1 is MNHEY and CDR2 is SMNVEV (reference sequence). The CDR3: CASSSSRSSYEQYV. CDR3 nucleotides: TGTGCCAGCAGTTCAAGTAGGAGTTCCTACGAGCAGTACGTC.

The V gene is TRBV19, the J gene TRBJ2-1; 8 bases are shared with TRBD1. CDR1 is LNHDA, CDR2 SQIVND, per germline (reference sequence). CDR3 length equals 15 residues. J was trimmed by 0 bases and V by 7 bases; bases with no gene match: 5. The CDR3 loop is CASKTDRGSYNEQFF. The CDR3 DNA sequence: TGTGCCAGTAAAACCGACAGGGGCTCCTACAATGAGCAGTTCTTC.

The chain uses TRBV14 and TRBJ1-6; D gene unclear. The CDR3 loop spans 16 amino acids. The ends were cut back, 2 bases at V and 8 bases at J, with 16 bases in the middle. In germline, CDR1 is SGHDN, CDR2 FVKESK. This CDR3 is CASSQLGRSRDSPLHF. The CDR3 DNA reads as TGTGCCAGCAGCCAACTTGGGAGGAGTAGGGATTCACCCCTCCACTTT.

The chain recombines TRBV6-5 with TRBJ2-2; D not resolved. CDR1 is MNHEY, CDR2 SVGAGI, per germline. V dropped 6 bases and J dropped 6 bases, with 8 bases sitting between them. CDR3 length: 12 residues. The CDR3 nucleotides are TGTGCCAGCAGAAGAGAACCCGGGGAGCTGTTTTTT. Encoded protein: CASRREPGELFF.

The rearrangement joins TRBV4-3 to TRBJ1-2; D call uncertain. CDR1 and CDR2 from the germline V gene are LGHNA and YSLEER. V was trimmed by 1 base and J by 8 bases, leaving 14 bases between them. The CDR3 spans 14 residues. This CDR3 reads CASSQGMAALGYTF. CDR3 DNA: TGCGCCAGCAGCCAAGGAATGGCTGCATTGGGCTACACCTTC.

The V gene is TRBV27, the J gene TRBJ2-1; 8 nucleotides line up with TRBD2. The germline V gene encodes CDR1 MNHEY and CDR2 SMNVEV (reference sequence). V shed 3 bases, J shed 1 base, and the junction held 8 bases outside the gene matches. This CDR3 is 17 amino acids long. The CDR3 DNA reads TGTGCCAGCAGTTTTCGTACCAGCGGGAGTTCCTACAATGAGCAGTTCTTC. This encodes CASSFRTSGSSYNEQFF.